This T cell receptor (beta chain) came from a study of T cell changes during pregnancy in multiple sclerosis. Profiled with immunoSEQ multiplex PCR; TCRdb holds only in-frame clones, not every one. The sample consists of roughly 35,000 clones, around 90% of them appearing once. This TCR was sampled from a female donor with multiple sclerosis, enrolled in a pregnancy study. The input for sequencing was CD4+ T cells from peripheral blood mononuclear cells, taken before pregnancy.

CDR3: CASSQEMVGVANTGELFF. The CDR3 nucleotides are TGCGCCAGCAGCCAAGAAATGGTCGGGGTCGCGAACACCGGGGAGCTGTTTTTT. The chain employs TRBV4-3 and TRBJ2-2; D may be TRBD2 (5 bases). This CDR3 is built from 18 residues. Between the trimmed V and J ends, which lost 0 bases and 0 bases, there was a span of 14 bases. Per the germline V gene, CDR1 is LGHNA and CDR2 is YSLEER.